This T cell receptor (beta chain) was observed in a study of T cell responses to AZD1222 COVID-19 vaccine. General observations from the study: The study found Spike-specific TCR breadth and depth rose after two AZD1222 doses. Variant regions that are unmutated are reportedly the target of nearly half of spike-specific TCRs. CD4 TCRs associated with vaccination spanned spike, dominating at 160-218 and 743-854.

Pooled in the analysis were second doses at about 4 or about 12 weeks. Repertoires were generated with immunoSEQ multiplex PCR, while TCRdb's copy carries only in-frame clones and drops some. The sample lists 200,000 or so clones, 80% to 95% occurring once. Points on this clone: Its antigen is not known.

CDR1 SGHRS and CDR2 YFSETQ come from the germline V gene. V was trimmed by 3 bases and J by 1 base, leaving 3 bases between them. The CDR3 contains 12 residues. The J gene is TRBJ2-3, the V gene TRBV5-1; D is uncertain. The specimen comprised peripheral blood, sampled 28 days after the second AZD1222 dose. This TCR came from an adult who received the AZD1222 COVID-19 vaccine. The CDR3 is CASSWGTDTQYF. Here the CDR3 DNA reads TGCGCCAGCAGCTGGGGCACAGATACGCAGTATTTT.